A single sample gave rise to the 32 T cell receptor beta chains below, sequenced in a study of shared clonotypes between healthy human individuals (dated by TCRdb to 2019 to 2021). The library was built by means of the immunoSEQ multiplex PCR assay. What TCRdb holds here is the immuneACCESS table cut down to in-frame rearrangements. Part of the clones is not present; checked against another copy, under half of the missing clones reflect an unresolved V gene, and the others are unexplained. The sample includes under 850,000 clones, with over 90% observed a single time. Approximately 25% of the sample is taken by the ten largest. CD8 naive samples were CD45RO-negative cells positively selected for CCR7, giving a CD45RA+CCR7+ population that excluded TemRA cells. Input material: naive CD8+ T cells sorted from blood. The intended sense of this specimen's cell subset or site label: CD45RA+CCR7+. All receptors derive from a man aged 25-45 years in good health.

This CDR3 reads CASSLNGGVGYTF. The CDR3 nucleotides are TGTGCCAGCAGTTTAAATGGAGGGGTTGGCTACACCTTC. The chain joins TRBV27 to TRBJ1-2, with D maybe TRBD1 (5 bases). The V end lost 2 bases, the J end lost 7 bases, and 11 bases lay between the germline ends. The CDR3 loop spans 13 amino acids. CDR1 is MNHEY, CDR2 SMNVEV, per germline (reference sequence).

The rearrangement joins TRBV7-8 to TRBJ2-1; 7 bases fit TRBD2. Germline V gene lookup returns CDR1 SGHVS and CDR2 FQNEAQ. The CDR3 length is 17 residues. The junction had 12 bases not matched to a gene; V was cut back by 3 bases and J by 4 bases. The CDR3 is CASSLRRIAGTYNEQFF. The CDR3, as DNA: TGTGCCAGCAGCTTGAGAAGGATAGCGGGCACATACAATGAGCAGTTCTTC. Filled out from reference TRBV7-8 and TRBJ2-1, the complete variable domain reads GAGVSQSPRYKVAKRGQDVALRCDPISGHVSLFWYQQALGQGPEFLTYFQNEAQLDKSGLPSDRFFAERPEGSVSTLKIQRTQQEDSAVYLCASSLRRIAGTYNEQFFGPGTRLTVL.

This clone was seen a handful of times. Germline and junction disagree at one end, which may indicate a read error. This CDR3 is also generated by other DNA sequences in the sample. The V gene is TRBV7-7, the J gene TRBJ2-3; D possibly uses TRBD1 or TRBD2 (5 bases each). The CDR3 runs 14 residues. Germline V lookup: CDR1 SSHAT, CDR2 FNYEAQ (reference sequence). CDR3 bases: TGTGCTAGCAGCCCGGGACCGAGCACAGATACGCAGTATTTT. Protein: CASSPGPSTDTQYF.

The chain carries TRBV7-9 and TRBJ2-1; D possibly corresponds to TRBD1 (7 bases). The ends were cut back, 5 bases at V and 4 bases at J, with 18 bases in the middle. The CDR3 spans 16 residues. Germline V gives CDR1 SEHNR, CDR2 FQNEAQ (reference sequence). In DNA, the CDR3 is TGTGCCAGCAGCCCGGCGACTAGGGGGCTTTACAATGAGCAGTTCTTC. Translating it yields CASSPATRGLYNEQFF.

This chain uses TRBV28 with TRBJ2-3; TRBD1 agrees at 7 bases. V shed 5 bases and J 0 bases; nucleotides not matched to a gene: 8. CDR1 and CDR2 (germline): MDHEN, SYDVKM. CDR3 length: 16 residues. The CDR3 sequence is CASSRPTGLSTDTQYF. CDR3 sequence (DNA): TGTGCCAGCAGTCGTCCGACAGGGCTCAGCACAGATACGCAGTATTTT.

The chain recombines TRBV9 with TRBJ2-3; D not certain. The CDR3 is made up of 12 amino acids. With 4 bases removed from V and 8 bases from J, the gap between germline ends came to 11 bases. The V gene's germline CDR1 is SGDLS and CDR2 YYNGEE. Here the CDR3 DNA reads TGTGCCAGCAGCAACAATCGGGCTACGCAGTATTTT. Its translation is CASSNNRATQYF.

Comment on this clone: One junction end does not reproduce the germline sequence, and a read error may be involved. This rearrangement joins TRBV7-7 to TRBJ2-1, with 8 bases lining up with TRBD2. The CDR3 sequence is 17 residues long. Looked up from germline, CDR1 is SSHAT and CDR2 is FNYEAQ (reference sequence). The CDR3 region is CASSLALGLGPYNEQFF. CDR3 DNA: TGTGCTAGCAGCTTAGCTTTGGGACTAGGCCCCTACAATGAGCAGTTCTTC.

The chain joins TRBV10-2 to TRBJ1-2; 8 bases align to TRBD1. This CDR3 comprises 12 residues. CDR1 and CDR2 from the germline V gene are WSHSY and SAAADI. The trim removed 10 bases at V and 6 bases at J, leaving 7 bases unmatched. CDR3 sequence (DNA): TGCGCCACCGGGACAGGTGTGAATGGCTACACCTTC. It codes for CATGTGVNGYTF.

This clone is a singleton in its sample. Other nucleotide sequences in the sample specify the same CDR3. This chain's CDR3 is CASSIARNTEAFF. The CDR3 bases are TGTGCCAGTAGTATAGCGCGAAACACTGAAGCTTTCTTT. The chain recombines TRBV19 with TRBJ1-1; D call uncertain. Germline CDR1 LNHDA, CDR2 SQIVND (reference sequence). The CDR3 is 13 amino acids. V lost 1 base to trimming and J lost 2 bases, with 5 bases between them.

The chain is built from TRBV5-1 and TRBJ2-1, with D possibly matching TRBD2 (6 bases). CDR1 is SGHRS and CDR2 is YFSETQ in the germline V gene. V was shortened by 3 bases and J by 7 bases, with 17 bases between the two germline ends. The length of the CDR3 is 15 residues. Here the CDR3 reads CASSSRSGVANEQFF. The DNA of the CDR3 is TGCGCCAGCAGCTCACGATCGGGAGTAGCTAATGAGCAGTTCTTC.

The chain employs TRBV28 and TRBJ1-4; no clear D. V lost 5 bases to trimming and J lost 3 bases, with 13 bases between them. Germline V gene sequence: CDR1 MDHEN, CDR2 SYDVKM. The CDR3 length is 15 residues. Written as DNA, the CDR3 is TGTGCCAGCAGTCCATCGGTATCCGCTAATGAAAAACTGTTTTTT. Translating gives CASSPSVSANEKLFF.

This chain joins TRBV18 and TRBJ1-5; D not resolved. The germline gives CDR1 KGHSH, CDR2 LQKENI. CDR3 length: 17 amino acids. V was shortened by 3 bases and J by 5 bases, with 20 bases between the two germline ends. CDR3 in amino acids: CASSPSAFSRLDQPQHF. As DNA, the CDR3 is TGTGCCAGCTCACCTTCAGCTTTTTCAAGGCTTGATCAGCCCCAGCATTTT.

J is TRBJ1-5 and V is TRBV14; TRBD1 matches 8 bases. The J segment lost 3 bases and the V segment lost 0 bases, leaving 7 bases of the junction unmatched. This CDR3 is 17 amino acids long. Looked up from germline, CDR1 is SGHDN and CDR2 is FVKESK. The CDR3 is CASSQDLGTGNNQPQHF. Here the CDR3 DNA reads TGTGCCAGCAGCCAAGATCTAGGGACAGGCAACAATCAGCCCCAGCATTTT.

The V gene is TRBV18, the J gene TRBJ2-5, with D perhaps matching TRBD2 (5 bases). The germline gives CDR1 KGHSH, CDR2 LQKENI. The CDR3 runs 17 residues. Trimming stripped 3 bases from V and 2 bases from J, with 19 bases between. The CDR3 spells CASSPEGSLRQQETQYF. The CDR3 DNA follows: TGTGCCAGCTCACCGGAAGGGAGCCTAAGACAACAAGAGACCCAGTACTTC.

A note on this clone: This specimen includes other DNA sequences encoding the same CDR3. Here the CDR3 DNA reads TGTGCCAGCAGCTTTACGGGGGCTGAAGCTTTCTTT. Its translation: CASSFTGAEAFF. The chain couples TRBV11-2 to TRBJ1-1; tentative D call: TRBD1 (5 bases). Germline values: CDR1 SGHAT, CDR2 FQNNGV. The length of the CDR3 is 12 residues. V lost 3 bases to trimming and J lost 6 bases, with 8 bases between them.

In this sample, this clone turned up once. This chain's CDR3 is CASRPNLRSNQPQHF. The DNA of the CDR3 is TGTGCCAGCAGACCGAACCTCAGAAGCAATCAGCCCCAGCATTTT. The chain links TRBV2 to TRBJ1-5; D gene uncertain. CDR1 and CDR2 from the germline V gene are SNHLY and FYNNEI. V was trimmed by 6 bases and J by 1 base, leaving 13 bases between them. This CDR3 is built from 15 residues.

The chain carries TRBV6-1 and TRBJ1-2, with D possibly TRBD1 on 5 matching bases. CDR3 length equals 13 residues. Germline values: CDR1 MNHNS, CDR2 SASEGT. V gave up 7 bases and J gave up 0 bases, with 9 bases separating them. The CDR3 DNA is TGTGCCAGCATTGGGGCAGCTAACTATGGCTACACCTTC. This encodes CASIGAANYGYTF.

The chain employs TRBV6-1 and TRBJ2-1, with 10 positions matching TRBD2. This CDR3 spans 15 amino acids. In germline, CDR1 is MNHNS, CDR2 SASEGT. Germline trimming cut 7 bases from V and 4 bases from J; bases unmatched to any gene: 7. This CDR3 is CASNLLAGDYNEQFF. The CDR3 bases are TGTGCCAGCAATCTCCTAGCGGGGGATTACAATGAGCAGTTCTTC.

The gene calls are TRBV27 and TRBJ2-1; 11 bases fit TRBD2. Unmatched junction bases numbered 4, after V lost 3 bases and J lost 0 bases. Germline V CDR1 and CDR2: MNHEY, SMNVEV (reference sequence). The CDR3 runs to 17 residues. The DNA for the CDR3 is TGTGCCAGCAGTTTTCTCACTAGCGGGAGCTCCTACAATGAGCAGTTCTTC. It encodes CASSFLTSGSSYNEQFF.

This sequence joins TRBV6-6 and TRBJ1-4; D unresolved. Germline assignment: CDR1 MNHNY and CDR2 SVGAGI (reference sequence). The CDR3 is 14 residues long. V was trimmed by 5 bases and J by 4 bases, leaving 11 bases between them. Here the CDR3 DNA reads TGTGCCAGCAGTGAGGACGGCCTTAATGAAAAACTGTTTTTT. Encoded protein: CASSEDGLNEKLFF.

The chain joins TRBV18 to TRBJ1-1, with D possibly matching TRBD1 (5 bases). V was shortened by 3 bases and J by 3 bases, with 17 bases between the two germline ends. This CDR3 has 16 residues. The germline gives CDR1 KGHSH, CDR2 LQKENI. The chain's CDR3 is CASSPGGTRGDTEAFF. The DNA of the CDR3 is TGTGCCAGCTCACCCGGAGGGACTAGGGGTGACACTGAAGCTTTCTTT.

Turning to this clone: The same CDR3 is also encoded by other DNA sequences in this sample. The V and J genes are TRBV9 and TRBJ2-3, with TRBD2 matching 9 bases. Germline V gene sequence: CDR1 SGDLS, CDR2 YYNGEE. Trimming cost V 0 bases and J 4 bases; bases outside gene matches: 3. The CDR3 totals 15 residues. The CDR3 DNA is TGTGCCAGCAGCGTAGTGGGACTAGCTGCAGATACGCAGTATTTT. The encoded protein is CASSVVGLAADTQYF.

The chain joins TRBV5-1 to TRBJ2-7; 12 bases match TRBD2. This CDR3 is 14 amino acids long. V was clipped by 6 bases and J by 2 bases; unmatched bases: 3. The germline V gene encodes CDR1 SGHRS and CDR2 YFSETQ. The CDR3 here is CASKLAGGPYEQYF. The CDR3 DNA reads TGCGCCAGCAAACTAGCGGGAGGACCCTACGAGCAGTACTTC.

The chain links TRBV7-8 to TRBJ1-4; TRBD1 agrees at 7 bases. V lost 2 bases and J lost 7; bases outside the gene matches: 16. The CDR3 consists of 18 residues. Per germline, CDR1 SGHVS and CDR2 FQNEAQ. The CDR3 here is CASSLSMAGGKGSEKLFF. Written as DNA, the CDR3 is TGTGCCAGCAGCTTATCGATGGCAGGGGGAAAGGGATCTGAAAAACTGTTTTTT.

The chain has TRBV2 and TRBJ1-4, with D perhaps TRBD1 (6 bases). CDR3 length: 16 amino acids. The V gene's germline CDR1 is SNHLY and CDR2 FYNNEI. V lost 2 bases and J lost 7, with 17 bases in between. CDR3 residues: CASSETRDTRSEKLFF. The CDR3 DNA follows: TGTGCCAGCAGTGAAACACGGGACACCAGGAGTGAAAAACTGTTTTTT.

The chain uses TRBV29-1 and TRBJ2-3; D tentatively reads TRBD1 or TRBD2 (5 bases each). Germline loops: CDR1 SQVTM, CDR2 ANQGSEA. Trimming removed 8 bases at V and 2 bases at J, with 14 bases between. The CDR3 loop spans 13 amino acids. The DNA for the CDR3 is TGCAGCTCCGAGTGGGGGAACACAGATACGCAGTATTTT. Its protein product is CSSEWGNTDTQYF.

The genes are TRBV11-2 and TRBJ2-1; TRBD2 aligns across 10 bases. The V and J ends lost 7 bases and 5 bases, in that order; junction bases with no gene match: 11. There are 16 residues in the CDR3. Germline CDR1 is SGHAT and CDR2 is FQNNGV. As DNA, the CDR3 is TGTGCCAGCACCCATCCCGGGACTAGCGCAAACAATGAGCAGTTCTTC. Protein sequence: CASTHPGTSANNEQFF.

The CDR3 sequence: CASTTYINMFLGTDITGELFF. CDR3 in DNA: TGTGCCAGCACCACGTACATCAACATGTTCTTAGGGACAGATATCACCGGGGAGCTGTTTTTT. V gene TRBV28 combines with J gene TRBJ2-2; 7 positions match TRBD1. Looked up from germline, CDR1 is MDHEN and CDR2 is SYDVKM. Trimming removed 7 bases from V and 4 bases from J; junction bases left unmatched: 27. This CDR3 has 21 amino acids.

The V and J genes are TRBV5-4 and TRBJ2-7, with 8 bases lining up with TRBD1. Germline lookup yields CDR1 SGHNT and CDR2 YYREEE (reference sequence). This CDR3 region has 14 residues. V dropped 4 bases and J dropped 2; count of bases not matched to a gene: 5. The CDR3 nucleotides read TGTGCCAGCAGCGGTGGACAGGGTCCCTACGAGCAGTACTTC. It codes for CASSGGQGPYEQYF.

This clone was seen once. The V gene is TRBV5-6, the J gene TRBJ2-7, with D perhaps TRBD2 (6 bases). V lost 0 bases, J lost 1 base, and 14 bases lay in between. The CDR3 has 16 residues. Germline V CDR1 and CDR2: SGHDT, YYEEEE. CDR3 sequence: CASSLAARLGSYEQYF. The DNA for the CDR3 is TGTGCCAGCAGCTTGGCCGCGCGACTAGGGTCCTACGAGCAGTACTTC.

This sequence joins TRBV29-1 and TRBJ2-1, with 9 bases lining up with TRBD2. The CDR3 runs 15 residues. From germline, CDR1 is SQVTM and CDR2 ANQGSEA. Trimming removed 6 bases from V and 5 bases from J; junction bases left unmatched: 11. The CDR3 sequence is CSVVIGTSTNNEQFF. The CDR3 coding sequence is TGCAGCGTCGTAATCGGGACTAGCACCAACAATGAGCAGTTCTTC.

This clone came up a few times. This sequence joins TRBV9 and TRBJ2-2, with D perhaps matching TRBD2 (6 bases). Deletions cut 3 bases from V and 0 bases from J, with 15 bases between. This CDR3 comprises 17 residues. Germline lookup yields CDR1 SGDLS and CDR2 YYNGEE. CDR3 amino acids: CASSEGGRGTNTGELFF. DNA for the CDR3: TGTGCCAGCAGCGAGGGTGGGCGGGGTACGAACACCGGGGAGCTGTTTTTT.